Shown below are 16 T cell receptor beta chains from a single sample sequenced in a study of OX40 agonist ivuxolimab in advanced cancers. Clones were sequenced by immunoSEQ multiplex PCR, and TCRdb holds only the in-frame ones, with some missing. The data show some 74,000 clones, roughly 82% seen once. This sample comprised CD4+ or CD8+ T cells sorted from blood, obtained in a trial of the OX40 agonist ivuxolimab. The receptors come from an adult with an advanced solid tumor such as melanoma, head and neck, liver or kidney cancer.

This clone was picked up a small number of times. CDR3 loop: CAISESGDQPQHF. CDR3 nucleotides: TGTGCCATCAGTGAGAGCGGGGATCAGCCCCAGCATTTT. J is TRBJ1-5 and V is TRBV10-3, with no clear D. The CDR3 covers 13 residues. V shed 2 bases and J shed 5 bases, with 7 bases lying between them. Germline V gene lookup returns CDR1 ENHRY and CDR2 SYGVKD.

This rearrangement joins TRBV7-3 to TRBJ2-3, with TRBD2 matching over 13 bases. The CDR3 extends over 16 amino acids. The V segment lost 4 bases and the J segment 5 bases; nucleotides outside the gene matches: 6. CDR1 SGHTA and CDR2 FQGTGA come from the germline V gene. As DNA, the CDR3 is TGTGCCAGCAGCTCATCACTAGCGGGGGGGCAAGATACGCAGTATTTT. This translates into CASSSSLAGGQDTQYF.

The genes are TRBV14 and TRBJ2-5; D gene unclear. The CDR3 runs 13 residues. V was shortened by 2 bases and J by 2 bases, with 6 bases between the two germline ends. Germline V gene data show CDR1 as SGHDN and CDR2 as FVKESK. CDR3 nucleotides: TGTGCCAGCAGCCAACAATTACAAGAGACCCAGTACTTC. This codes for CASSQQLQETQYF. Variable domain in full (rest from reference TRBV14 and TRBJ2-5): EAGVTQFPSHSVIEKGQTVTLRCDPISGHDNLYWYRRVMGKEIKFLLHFVKESKQDESGMPNNRFLAERTGGTYSTLKVQPAELEDSGVYFCASSQQLQETQYFGPGTRLLVL.

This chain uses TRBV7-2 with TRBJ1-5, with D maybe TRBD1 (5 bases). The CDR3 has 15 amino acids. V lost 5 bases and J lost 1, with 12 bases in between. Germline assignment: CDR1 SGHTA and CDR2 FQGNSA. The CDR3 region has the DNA TGTGCCAGCAGCCCACGTGGGGGGAGCAATCAGCCCCAGCATTTT. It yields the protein CASSPRGGSNQPQHF.

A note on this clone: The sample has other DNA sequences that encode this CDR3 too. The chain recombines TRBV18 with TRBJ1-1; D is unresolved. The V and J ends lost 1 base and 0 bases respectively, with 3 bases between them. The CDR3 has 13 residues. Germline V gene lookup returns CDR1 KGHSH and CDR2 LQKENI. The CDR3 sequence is CASSPQVNTEAFF. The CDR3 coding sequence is TGTGCCAGCTCACCACAAGTGAACACTGAAGCTTTCTTT.

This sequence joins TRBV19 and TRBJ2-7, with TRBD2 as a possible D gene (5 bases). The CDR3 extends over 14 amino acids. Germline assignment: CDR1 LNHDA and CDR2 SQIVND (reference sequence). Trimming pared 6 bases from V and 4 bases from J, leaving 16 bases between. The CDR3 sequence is CASRRVGWAYEQYF. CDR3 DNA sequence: TGTGCCAGTAGGAGGGTAGGGTGGGCTTACGAGCAGTACTTC.

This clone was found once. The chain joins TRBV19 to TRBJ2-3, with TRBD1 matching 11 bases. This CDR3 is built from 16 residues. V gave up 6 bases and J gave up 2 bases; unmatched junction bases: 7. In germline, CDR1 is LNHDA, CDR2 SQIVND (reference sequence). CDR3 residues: CASSQGQGVYTDTQYF. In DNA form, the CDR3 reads TGTGCCAGTAGCCAGGGACAGGGGGTTTACACAGATACGCAGTATTTT.

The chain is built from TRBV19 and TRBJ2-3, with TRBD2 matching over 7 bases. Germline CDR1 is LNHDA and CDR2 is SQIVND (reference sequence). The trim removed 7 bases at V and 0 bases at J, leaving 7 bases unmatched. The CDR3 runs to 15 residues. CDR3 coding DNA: TGTGCCAGTACCGAGCGGGGCGCTAGCACAGATACGCAGTATTTT. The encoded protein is CASTERGASTDTQYF.

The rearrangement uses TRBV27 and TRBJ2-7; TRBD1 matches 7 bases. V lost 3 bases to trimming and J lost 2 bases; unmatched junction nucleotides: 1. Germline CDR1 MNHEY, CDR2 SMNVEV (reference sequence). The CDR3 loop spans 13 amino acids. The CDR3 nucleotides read TGTGCCAGCAGTTTGACAGGGACCTACGAGCAGTACTTC. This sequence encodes CASSLTGTYEQYF.

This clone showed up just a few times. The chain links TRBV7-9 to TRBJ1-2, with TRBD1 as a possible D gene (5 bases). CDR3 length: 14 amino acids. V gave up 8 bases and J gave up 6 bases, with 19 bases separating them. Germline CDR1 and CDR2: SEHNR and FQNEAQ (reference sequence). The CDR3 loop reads CASGTGATADGYTF. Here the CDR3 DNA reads TGTGCCAGCGGTACAGGAGCTACTGCGGATGGCTACACCTTC.

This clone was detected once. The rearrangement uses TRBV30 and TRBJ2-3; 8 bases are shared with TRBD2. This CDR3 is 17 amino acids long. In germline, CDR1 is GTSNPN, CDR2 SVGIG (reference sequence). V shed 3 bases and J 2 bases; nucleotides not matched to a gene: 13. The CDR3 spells CAWSDRMVAGYTDTQYF. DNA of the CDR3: TGTGCCTGGAGCGATCGGATGGTAGCGGGATACACAGATACGCAGTATTTT.

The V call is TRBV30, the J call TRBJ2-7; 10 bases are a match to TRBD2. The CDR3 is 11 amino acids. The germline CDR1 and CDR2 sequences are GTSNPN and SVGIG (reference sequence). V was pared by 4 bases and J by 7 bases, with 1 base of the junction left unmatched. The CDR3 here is CAWTLAGEQYF. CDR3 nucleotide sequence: TGTGCCTGGACACTAGCGGGAGAGCAGTACTTC. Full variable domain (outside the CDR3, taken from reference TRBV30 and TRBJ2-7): SQTIHQWPATLVQPVGSPLSLECTVEGTSNPNLYWYRQAAGRGLQLLFYSVGIGQISSEVPQNLSASRPQDRQFILSSKKLLLSDSGFYLCAWTLAGEQYFGPGTRLTVT.

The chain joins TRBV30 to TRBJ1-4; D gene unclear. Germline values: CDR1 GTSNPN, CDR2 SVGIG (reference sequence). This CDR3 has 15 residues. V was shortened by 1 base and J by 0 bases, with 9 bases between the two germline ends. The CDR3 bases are TGTGCCTGGAGTGGGCCCTGGCCAACTAATGAAAAACTGTTTTTT. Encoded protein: CAWSGPWPTNEKLFF.

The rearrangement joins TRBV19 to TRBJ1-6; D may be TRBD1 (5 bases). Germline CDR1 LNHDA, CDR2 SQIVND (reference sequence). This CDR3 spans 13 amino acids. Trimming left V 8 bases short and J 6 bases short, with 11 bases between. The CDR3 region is CASGGEFNSPLHF. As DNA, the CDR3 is TGTGCCAGTGGGGGGGAGTTTAATTCACCCCTCCACTTT.

The CDR3 spells CASSLDVRADTQYF. The CDR3 DNA reads as TGTGCCAGCAGCTTAGATGTTCGCGCAGATACGCAGTATTTT. The chain links TRBV7-9 to TRBJ2-3; D is ambiguous. V lost 1 base and J 4 bases, leaving 9 bases between the germline ends. Germline CDR1 reads SEHNR; CDR2 reads FQNEAQ (reference sequence). This CDR3 is 14 amino acids long.

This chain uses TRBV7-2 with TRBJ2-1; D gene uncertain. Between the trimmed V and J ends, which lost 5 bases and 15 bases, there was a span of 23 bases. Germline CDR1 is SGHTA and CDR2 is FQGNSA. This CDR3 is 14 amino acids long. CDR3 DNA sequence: TGTGCCAGCAGCCCAGGCGGAAAGGCCGTTGAAAGGTTCTTC. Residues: CASSPGGKAVERFF.